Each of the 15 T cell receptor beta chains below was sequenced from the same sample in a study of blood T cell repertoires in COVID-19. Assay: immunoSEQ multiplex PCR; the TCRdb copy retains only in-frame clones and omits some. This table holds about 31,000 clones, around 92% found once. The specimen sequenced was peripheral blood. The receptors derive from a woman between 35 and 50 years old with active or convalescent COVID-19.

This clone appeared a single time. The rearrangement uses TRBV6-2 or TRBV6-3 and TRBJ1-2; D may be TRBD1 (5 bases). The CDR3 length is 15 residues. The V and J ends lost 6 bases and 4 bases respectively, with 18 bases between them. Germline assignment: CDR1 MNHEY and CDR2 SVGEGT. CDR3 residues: CASSDGGGVAYGYTF. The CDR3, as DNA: TGTGCCAGCAGCGACGGTGGGGGGGTGGCCTATGGCTACACCTTC.

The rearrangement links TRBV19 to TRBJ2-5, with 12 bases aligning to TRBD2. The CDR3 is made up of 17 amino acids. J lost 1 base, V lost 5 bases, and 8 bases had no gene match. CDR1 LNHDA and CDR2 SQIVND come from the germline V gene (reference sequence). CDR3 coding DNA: TGTGCCAGTAGTTATTTCTGGACTAGCGGGACCCAAGAGACCCAGTACTTC. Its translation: CASSYFWTSGTQETQYF.

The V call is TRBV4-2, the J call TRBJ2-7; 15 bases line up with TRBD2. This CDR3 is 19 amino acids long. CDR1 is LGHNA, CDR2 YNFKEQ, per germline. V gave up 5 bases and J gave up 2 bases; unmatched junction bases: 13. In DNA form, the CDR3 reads TGTGCCAGCAGCTCATTTCCCGGGACTAGCGGGAGGCCCGCCTACGAGCAGTACTTC. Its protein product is CASSSFPGTSGRPAYEQYF.

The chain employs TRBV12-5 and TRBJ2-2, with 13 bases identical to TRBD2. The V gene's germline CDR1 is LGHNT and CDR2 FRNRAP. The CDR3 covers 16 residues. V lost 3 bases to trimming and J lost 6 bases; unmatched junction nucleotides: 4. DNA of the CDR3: TGTGCTAGTGGTTTCCGGACTAGCGGGGGATCCGGGGAGCTGTTTTTT. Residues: CASGFRTSGGSGELFF. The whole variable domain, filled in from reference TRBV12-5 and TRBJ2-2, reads DARVTQTPRHKVTEMGQEVTMRCQPILGHNTVFWYRQTMMQGLELLAYFRNRAPLDDSGMPKDRFSAEMPDATLATLKIQPSEPRDSAVYFCASGFRTSGGSGELFFGEGSRLTVL.

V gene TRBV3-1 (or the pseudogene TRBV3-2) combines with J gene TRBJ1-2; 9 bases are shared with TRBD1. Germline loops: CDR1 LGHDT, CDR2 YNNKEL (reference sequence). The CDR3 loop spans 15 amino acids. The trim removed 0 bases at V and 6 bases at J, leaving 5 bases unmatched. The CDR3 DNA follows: TGTGCCAGCAGCCAAGATCCCCGACAGGGGGATGGCTACACCTTC. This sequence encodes CASSQDPRQGDGYTF.

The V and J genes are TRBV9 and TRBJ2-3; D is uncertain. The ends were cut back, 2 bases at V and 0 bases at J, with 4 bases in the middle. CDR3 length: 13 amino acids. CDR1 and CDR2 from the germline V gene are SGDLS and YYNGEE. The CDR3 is CASSVPSTDTQYF. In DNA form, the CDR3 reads TGTGCCAGCAGCGTCCCTAGCACAGATACGCAGTATTTT.

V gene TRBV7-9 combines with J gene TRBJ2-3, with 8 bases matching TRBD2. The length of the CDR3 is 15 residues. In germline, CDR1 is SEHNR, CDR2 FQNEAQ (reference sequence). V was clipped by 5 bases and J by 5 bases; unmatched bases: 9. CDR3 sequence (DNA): TGTGCCAGCAGCCCCCGGGGGGGCGAGCGAGATACGCAGTATTTT. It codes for CASSPRGGERDTQYF. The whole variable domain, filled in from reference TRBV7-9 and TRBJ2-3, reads DTGVSQNPRHKITKRGQNVTFRCDPISEHNRLYWYRQTLGQGPEFLTYFQNEAQLEKSRLLSDRFSAERPKGSFSTLEIQRTEQGDSAMYLCASSPRGGERDTQYFGPGTRLTVL.

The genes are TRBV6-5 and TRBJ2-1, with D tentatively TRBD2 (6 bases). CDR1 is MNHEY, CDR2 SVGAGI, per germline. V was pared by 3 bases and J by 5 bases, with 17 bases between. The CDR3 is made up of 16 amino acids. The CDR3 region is CASSYAGTLQHNEQFF. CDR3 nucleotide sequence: TGTGCCAGCAGTTATGCCGGGACTCTCCAACACAATGAGCAGTTCTTC.

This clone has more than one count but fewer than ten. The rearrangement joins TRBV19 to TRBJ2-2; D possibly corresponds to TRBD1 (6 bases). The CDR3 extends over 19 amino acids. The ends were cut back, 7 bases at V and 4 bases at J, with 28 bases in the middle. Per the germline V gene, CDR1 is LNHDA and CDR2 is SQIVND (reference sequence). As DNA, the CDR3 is TGTGCCAGTAAGAAGGAACAGGGTGGGGATTGGAGAAGCACCGGGGAGCTGTTTTTT. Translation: CASKKEQGGDWRSTGELFF.

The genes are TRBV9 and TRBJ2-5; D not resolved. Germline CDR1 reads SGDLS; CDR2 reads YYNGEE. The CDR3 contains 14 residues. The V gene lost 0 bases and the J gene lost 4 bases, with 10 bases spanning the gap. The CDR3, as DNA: TGTGCCAGCAGCGTAGGCCTAGTGGGAGAGACCCAGTACTTC. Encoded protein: CASSVGLVGETQYF.

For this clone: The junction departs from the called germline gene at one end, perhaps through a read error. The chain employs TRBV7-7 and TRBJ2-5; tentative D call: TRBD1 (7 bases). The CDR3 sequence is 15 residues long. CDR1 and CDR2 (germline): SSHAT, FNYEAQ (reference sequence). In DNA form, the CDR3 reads TGTGCTAGCAGCTTAGGCGGGACAGAGGGAGAGACCCAGTACTTC. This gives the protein CASSLGGTEGETQYF.

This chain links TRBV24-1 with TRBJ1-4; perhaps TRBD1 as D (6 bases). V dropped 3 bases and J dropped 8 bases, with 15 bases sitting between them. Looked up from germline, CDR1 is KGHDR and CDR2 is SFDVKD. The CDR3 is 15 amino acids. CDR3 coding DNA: TGTGCCACCAGTGATCCCCGGGGGGCTGAGGAAAAACTGTTTTTT. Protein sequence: CATSDPRGAEEKLFF.

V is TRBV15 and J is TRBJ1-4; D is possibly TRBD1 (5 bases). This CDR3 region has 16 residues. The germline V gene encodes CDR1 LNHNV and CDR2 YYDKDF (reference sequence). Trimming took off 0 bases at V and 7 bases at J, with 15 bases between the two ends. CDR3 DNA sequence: TGTGCCACCAGCAGAGATGGGGGGTTGTGGGGTGAAAAACTGTTTTTT. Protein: CATSRDGGLWGEKLFF.

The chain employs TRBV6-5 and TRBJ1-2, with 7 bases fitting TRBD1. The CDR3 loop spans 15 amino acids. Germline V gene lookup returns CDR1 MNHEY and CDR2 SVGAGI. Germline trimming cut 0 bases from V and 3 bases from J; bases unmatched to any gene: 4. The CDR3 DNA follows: TGTGCCAGCAGTTACTCGGCCAGGGGGGACTATGGCTACACCTTC. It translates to CASSYSARGDYGYTF.

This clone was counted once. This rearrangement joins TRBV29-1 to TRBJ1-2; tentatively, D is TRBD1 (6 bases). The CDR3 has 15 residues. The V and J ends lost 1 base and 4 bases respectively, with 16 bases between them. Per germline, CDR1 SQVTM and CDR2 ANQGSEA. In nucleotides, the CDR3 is TGCAGCGTTGAAGGTGGGGGGGCGCAGGGCTATGGCTACACCTTC. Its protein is CSVEGGGAQGYGYTF.